This paragraph covers one T cell receptor beta chain sequence. The target antigen is unknown. The table came from immunoSEQ multiplex PCR; TCRdb's copy has only in-frame clones and leaves some out. This sample has roughly 30,000 clones, with 73% found just once. CDR3 size: 14 residues. V dropped 2 bases and J dropped 6 bases, with 14 bases sitting between them. Germline CDR1 and CDR2: KGHSH and LQKENI. Antigen-specific CD4+ T cell clonotypes were called by their expansion after viral peptide-pool culture in ViraFEST. CD4+ T cell isolation took place after about 11 days of culture. Vaccinated recipients, who were negative for nucleocapsid antibodies, had no history of SARS-CoV-2 infection. The entry originates in a study of vaccination effects on CD4 cells after COVID-19.

The V and J genes are TRBV18 and TRBJ2-7; D is unresolved. The sequence derives from a human donor who received a COVID-19 vaccine. Sequences were derived from CD4+ T cells from PBMCs cultured with HCoV-OC43 spike peptides, sampled before COVID-19 vaccination. Described subset: HCoV-OC43 spike overlapping peptide pool stimulation. The CDR3 protein is CASSPSPILLEQYF. The CDR3, as DNA: TGTGCCAGCTCACCAAGCCCGATCCTCCTCGAGCAGTACTTC.